This entry lists 2 T cell receptor beta chains sequenced from one sample in a study of cytomegalovirus exposure and HLA in healthy donors. Use of 60 Vbeta and 13 Jbeta primers characterized the PCR. Profiling relied on immunoSEQ multiplex PCR, and the TCRdb table lists in-frame clones only, not all of them. The repertoire holds under 200,000 clones, with approximately 65% as singletons. The sequenced material came from PBMCs. The origin of the receptors is a man in his forties or fifties in good health and CMV-seronegative.

V is TRBV5-1 and J is TRBJ1-1, with D uncertain. The CDR3 spans 17 residues. Germline V lookup: CDR1 SGHRS, CDR2 YFSETQ. The ends were cut back, 0 bases at V and 4 bases at J, with 19 bases in the middle. The CDR3 DNA follows: TGCGCCAGCAGCTTGGACGCGAGCGTAGGCTATGGCACTGAAGCTTTCTTT. Translation gives CASSLDASVGYGTEAFF.

Details on this clone: Compared with germline, one end of the junction differs, possibly owing to a read error. The chain couples TRBV7-7 to TRBJ2-1; D is possibly TRBD1 (6 bases). Germline V gene lookup returns CDR1 SSHAT and CDR2 FNYEAQ (reference sequence). The CDR3 totals 16 residues. CDR3 loop: CASSRTDRSSYNEQFF. Here the CDR3 DNA reads TGTGCTAGCAGCCGGACAGACAGGAGCTCCTACAATGAGCAGTTCTTC.